Each of the 11 T cell receptor beta chains below was sequenced from the same sample in a study of spatial heterogeneity in lung cancer. TCRdb passed the 5' RACE reads through MiXCR, listing each CDR3 protein once. The sample lists tens of thousands of distinct CDR3 sequences; roughly 12% were seen once. Sample time point: sample taken at primary tumor resection. Researchers sequenced whole RNA taken from tumor, nontumor lung or frozen PBMC without sorting. The sequenced sample was PBMCs, obtained at surgery. These receptors were taken from a male donor with early-stage non-small cell lung cancer.

This clonotype was counted many times. The V and J genes are TRBV13 and TRBJ1-1; D may be TRBD1 (6 bases). CDR1 is PRHDT and CDR2 is FYEKMQ in the germline V gene (reference sequence). Deletions cut 2 bases from V and 4 bases from J, with 11 bases between. The CDR3 spans 14 residues. The CDR3 bases are TGTGCCAGCAGCTTAAGTGCAGGGGTCACTGAAGCTTTCTTT. This encodes CASSLSAGVTEAFF.

This clonotype was counted between two and nine times. The genes are TRBV12-3 or TRBV12-4 and TRBJ2-2, with D possibly TRBD2 on 5 matching bases. The CDR3 covers 14 residues. V was shortened by 9 bases and J by 3 bases, with 14 bases between the two germline ends. This CDR3 reads CASIPARDTGELFF. In DNA form, the CDR3 reads TGTGCCAGTATCCCCGCGAGGGACACCGGGGAGCTGTTTTTT.

This clonotype was observed a few times. The chain links TRBV5-1 to TRBJ2-7; D unclear. This CDR3 has 12 amino acids. Per the germline V gene, CDR1 is SGHRS and CDR2 is YFSETQ. V shed 4 bases and J shed 5 bases, with 10 bases lying between them. The CDR3 sequence: CASSQNADEQYF. As DNA, the CDR3 is TGCGCCAGCAGCCAGAACGCGGACGAGCAGTACTTC.

The chain joins TRBV19 to TRBJ1-5; D gene unclear. The CDR3 totals 14 residues. The germline CDR1 and CDR2 sequences are LNHDA and SQIVND (reference sequence). V lost 6 bases and J lost 4, with 13 bases in between. CDR3 in amino acids: CASSFGRSNQPQHF. As DNA, the CDR3 is TGTGCCAGTAGCTTCGGACGGTCGAATCAGCCCCAGCATTTT.

V gene TRBV4-2 combines with J gene TRBJ2-5; a weak D match, TRBD2 (6 bases). This CDR3 region has 15 residues. The V and J ends lost 0 bases and 5 bases respectively, with 13 bases between them. The V gene's germline CDR1 is LGHNA and CDR2 YNFKEQ. The CDR3 loop reads CASSQEGRAGETQYF. In nucleotides, the CDR3 is TGTGCCAGCAGCCAAGAAGGCAGGGCGGGGGAGACCCAGTACTTC.

This clonotype showed up many times. J is TRBJ2-3 and V is TRBV18; the match to TRBD1 covers 7 bases. This CDR3 region has 14 residues. Germline trimming cut 4 bases from V and 5 bases from J; bases unmatched to any gene: 6. Germline CDR1 reads KGHSH; CDR2 reads LQKENI. CDR3 nucleotides: TGTGCCAGCTCACTACAGGGGCAAGGAGATACGCAGTATTTT. It yields the protein CASSLQGQGDTQYF.

The chain carries TRBV5-1 and TRBJ2-3; 8 nucleotides match TRBD2. CDR3 length: 18 amino acids. CDR1 and CDR2 from the germline V gene are SGHRS and YFSETQ. V lost 2 bases to trimming and J lost 3 bases; unmatched junction nucleotides: 14. CDR3 sequence reads: CASSFPVSGGPKTDTQYF. CDR3 DNA sequence: TGCGCCAGCAGCTTCCCCGTATCGGGAGGGCCGAAGACAGATACGCAGTATTTT.

This clonotype has ten or more counts. This sequence joins TRBV12-3 or TRBV12-4 and TRBJ1-1; D is uncertain. V lost 0 bases to trimming and J lost 5 bases, with 7 bases between them. The length of the CDR3 is 13 residues. The CDR3 sequence is CASSLALSTEAFF. In DNA, the CDR3 is TGTGCCAGCAGTTTAGCGCTGAGTACTGAAGCTTTCTTT.

This rearrangement joins TRBV2 to TRBJ2-7; maybe TRBD1 (6 bases). The CDR3 totals 14 residues. The germline V gene has CDR1 SNHLY and CDR2 FYNNEI. V was clipped by 6 bases and J by 0 bases, with 12 bases between them. The CDR3 sequence is CASRLDRSSYEQYF. The DNA for the CDR3 is TGTGCCAGCAGACTAGACAGGAGCTCCTACGAGCAGTACTTC.

This rearrangement joins TRBV29-1 to TRBJ2-7; the match to TRBD1 covers 9 bases. Losses at the gene ends were 4 bases for V and 6 bases for J; bases not matched to a gene: 4. Germline CDR1 reads SQVTM; CDR2 reads ANQGSEA. The CDR3 sequence is 12 residues long. The CDR3 sequence: CSVGTGESEQYF. Here the CDR3 DNA reads TGCAGCGTTGGGACAGGGGAGAGCGAGCAGTACTTC.

This clonotype has a count of ten or more. The chain couples TRBV12-3 or TRBV12-4 to TRBJ2-7; the D is unclear. Trimming took 6 bases from V and 2 from J, leaving 11 bases between them. This CDR3 is built from 13 residues. Here the CDR3 reads CASSQDGPYEQYF. The CDR3 DNA sequence: TGTGCCAGCAGCCAAGACGGTCCCTACGAGCAGTACTTC.